The 27 T cell receptor beta chains in this list originate from one sample, sequenced in a study of blood T cell repertoires in COVID-19. The table came from immunoSEQ multiplex PCR; TCRdb's copy has only in-frame clones and leaves some out. The sample has about 260,000 clones, roughly 87% seen once. Sample: peripheral blood. These receptors all stem from a human donor in a cohort sampled during active COVID-19.

The V and J genes are TRBV11-2 and TRBJ1-3; no clear D. Per the germline V gene, CDR1 is SGHAT and CDR2 is FQNNGV. V gave up 0 bases and J gave up 0 bases, with 9 bases separating them. This CDR3 is built from 16 residues. As DNA, the CDR3 is TGTGCCAGCAGCTTAGAGTACTTAAGCTCTGGAAACACCATATATTTT. As protein: CASSLEYLSSGNTIYF.

The genes are TRBV5-5 and TRBJ2-7; D uncertain. Germline assignment: CDR1 SGHKS and CDR2 YYEKEE (reference sequence). The CDR3 runs 14 residues. V lost 1 base and J lost 2, with 10 bases in between. The CDR3 DNA reads as TGTGCCAGCAGCTTGAGCCTTATAGCCTACGAGCAGTACTTC. It specifies CASSLSLIAYEQYF.

The chain carries TRBV6-2 or TRBV6-3 and TRBJ2-3; D might be TRBD2 (5 bases). Germline values: CDR1 MNHEY, CDR2 SVGEGT. The CDR3 totals 13 residues. Trimming took off 6 bases at V and 4 bases at J, with 11 bases between the two ends. As DNA, the CDR3 is TGTGCCAGCAGCCGAACTAGACCAGATACGCAGTATTTT. It specifies CASSRTRPDTQYF.

The chain carries TRBV14 and TRBJ2-2, with D perhaps matching TRBD1 (6 bases). The CDR3 sequence is 17 residues long. Deletions cut 2 bases from V and 0 bases from J, with 13 bases between. Germline CDR1 and CDR2: SGHDN and FVKESK. CDR3 DNA: TGTGCCAGCAGCCAAATGGGACACCTAACGAACACCGGGGAGCTGTTTTTT. Protein sequence: CASSQMGHLTNTGELFF.

This chain links TRBV5-6 with TRBJ2-5; 7 bases align to TRBD1. J gave up 5 bases and V 7 bases, and 14 bases lay outside the gene matches. The CDR3 consists of 15 residues. The V gene's germline CDR1 is SGHDT and CDR2 YYEEEE. The CDR3: CASFGLGQLGETQYF. Written as DNA, the CDR3 is TGTGCCAGCTTCGGGTTGGGACAGTTAGGCGAGACCCAGTACTTC.

The chain links TRBV19 to TRBJ2-4; D unclear. Per the germline V gene, CDR1 is LNHDA and CDR2 is SQIVND (reference sequence). V was pared by 3 bases and J by 4 bases, with 7 bases between. CDR3 length equals 13 residues. This CDR3 reads CASSISLKNIQYF. The DNA of the CDR3 is TGTGCCAGTAGTATTTCTTTAAAAAACATTCAGTACTTC.

The CDR3 coding sequence is TGCGCCAGCAGCCAAGAGTTCCGGGACTCCAGGTACTTC. The encoded protein is CASSQEFRDSRYF. V usage is TRBV4-3 and J usage is TRBJ2-4; D is possibly TRBD2 (6 bases). Germline loops: CDR1 LGHNA, CDR2 YSLEER. The CDR3 length is 13 residues. Trimming took off 0 bases at V and 15 bases at J, with 15 bases between the two ends.

V gene TRBV11-2 combines with J gene TRBJ2-7; 8 nucleotides line up with TRBD2. The CDR3 totals 16 residues. In germline, CDR1 is SGHAT, CDR2 FQNNGV. Germline trimming cut 6 bases from V and 2 bases from J; bases unmatched to any gene: 12. In DNA form, the CDR3 reads TGTGCCAGCAGTCTTCTTCGTTCGGGAGGGCCCTACGAGCAGTACTTC. Translation: CASSLLRSGGPYEQYF.

The chain is built from TRBV5-1 and TRBJ1-2; 8 nucleotides match TRBD1. After removal of 2 bases from V and 6 bases from J, the junction contained 6 bases not matched to a gene. The CDR3 has 14 residues. Per germline, CDR1 SGHRS and CDR2 YFSETQ. CDR3 amino acids: CASSFSPGGDGYTF. The CDR3 DNA follows: TGCGCCAGCAGCTTTTCACCAGGGGGCGATGGCTACACCTTC. The whole variable domain, remainder taken from reference TRBV5-1 and TRBJ1-2, is KAGVTQTPRYLIKTRGQQVTLSCSPISGHRSVSWYQQTPGQGLQFLFEYFSETQRNKGNFPGRFSGRQFSNSRSEMNVSTLELGDSALYLCASSFSPGGDGYTFGSGTRLTVV.

The V call is TRBV19, the J call TRBJ2-1; 12 bases align to TRBD1. This CDR3 has 16 residues. V was clipped by 4 bases and J by 7 bases; unmatched bases: 8. Germline V CDR1 and CDR2: LNHDA, SQIVND (reference sequence). The CDR3 here is CASSTRGQGAGNEQFF. The CDR3 DNA follows: TGTGCCAGTAGTACCCGGGGACAGGGGGCCGGGAATGAGCAGTTCTTC.

The genes are TRBV29-1 and TRBJ2-1, with a possible D match to TRBD1 (6 bases). V lost 4 bases and J lost 8, with 18 bases in between. Germline CDR1 reads SQVTM; CDR2 reads ANQGSEA. The CDR3 runs to 14 residues. CDR3 sequence: CSVGGQGLIYEQFF. The CDR3, as DNA: TGCAGCGTTGGGGGGCAGGGGCTTATCTATGAGCAGTTCTTC.

This sequence joins TRBV6-5 and TRBJ2-3; 8 nucleotides agree with TRBD1. The V and J ends lost 0 bases and 4 bases, in that order; junction bases with no gene match: 3. This CDR3 is built from 15 residues. Looked up from germline, CDR1 is MNHEY and CDR2 is SVGAGI. The CDR3 DNA reads TGTGCCAGCAGTTACTCACAGGGGGTCCCAGATACGCAGTATTTT. Translating it yields CASSYSQGVPDTQYF.

V is TRBV6-4 and J is TRBJ2-3, with D possibly matching TRBD1 (5 bases). The CDR3 consists of 17 residues. Trimming took off 0 bases at V and 3 bases at J, with 16 bases between the two ends. The germline V gene has CDR1 MRHNA and CDR2 SNTAGT. The CDR3 spells CASSDSAGSSSTDTQYF. CDR3 nucleotides: TGTGCCAGCAGTGACTCGGCAGGGTCCAGTTCAACAGATACGCAGTATTTT.

This clone was found once. In nucleotides, the CDR3 is TGTGCCAGCAGTCAAGACAGGGGTGATGGCTACACCTTC. It specifies CASSQDRGDGYTF. The chain has TRBV11-2 and TRBJ1-2; 8 positions agree with TRBD1. The CDR3 sequence is 13 residues long. V was pared by 6 bases and J by 6 bases, with 6 bases of the junction left unmatched. CDR1 SGHAT and CDR2 FQNNGV come from the germline V gene.

The V and J genes are TRBV7-2 and TRBJ1-5, with 8 bases fitting TRBD1. CDR1 is SGHTA and CDR2 is FQGNSA in the germline V gene. J was trimmed by 1 base and V by 6 bases; bases with no gene match: 11. This CDR3 contains 17 residues. CDR3 amino acids: CASSPRGLFWSNQPQHF. The CDR3 coding sequence is TGTGCCAGCAGTCCCAGGGGGCTTTTTTGGAGCAATCAGCCCCAGCATTTT. The variable domain in full, with the rest retrieved from reference TRBV7-2 and TRBJ1-5, is GAGVSQSPSNKVTEKGKDVELRCDPISGHTALYWYRQSLGQGLEFLIYFQGNSAPDKSGLPSDRFSAERTGGSVSTLTIQRTQQEDSAVYLCASSPRGLFWSNQPQHFGDGTRLSIL.

This clone was detected a few times. The CDR3 is CASSPGLAAYNEQFF. DNA for the CDR3: TGTGCCAGCAGCCCGGGACTAGCGGCGTACAATGAGCAGTTCTTC. This chain joins TRBV5-4 and TRBJ2-1; 11 bases line up with TRBD2. V lost 4 bases and J lost 4; bases outside the gene matches: 4. Germline V lookup: CDR1 SGHNT, CDR2 YYREEE (reference sequence). The CDR3 sequence is 15 residues long.

The chain joins TRBV11-2 to TRBJ1-2, with unresolved D. The V end was cut by 4 bases, the J end by 7 bases, with 13 bases between. Germline lookup yields CDR1 SGHAT and CDR2 FQNNGV. This CDR3 comprises 13 residues. DNA for the CDR3: TGTGCCAGCAGCTCCTCGAGGGAGGGTGGCTACACCTTC. This translates into CASSSSREGGYTF. Full variable domain (outside the CDR3, taken from reference TRBV11-2 and TRBJ1-2): EAGVAQSPRYKIIEKRQSVAFWCNPISGHATLYWYQQILGQGPKLLIQFQNNGVVDDSQLPKDRFSAERLKGVDSTLKIQPAKLEDSAVYLCASSSSREGGYTFGSGTRLTVV.

V usage is TRBV7-2 and J usage is TRBJ2-7; 7 bases line up with TRBD1. This CDR3 is built from 15 residues. Looked up from germline, CDR1 is SGHTA and CDR2 is FQGNSA. V gave up 5 bases and J gave up 5 bases; unmatched junction bases: 12. The CDR3 nucleotides read TGTGCCAGCAGCCCCAGACAGGGTGGTACTAACGAGCAGTACTTC. This encodes CASSPRQGGTNEQYF.

V is TRBV27 and J is TRBJ2-4, with TRBD1 as a possible D gene (6 bases). Germline V gives CDR1 MNHEY, CDR2 SMNVEV (reference sequence). This CDR3 is built from 13 residues. V was clipped by 5 bases and J by 5 bases, with 10 bases between them. In nucleotides, the CDR3 is TGTGCCAGCAGTCCGAACAGGGAAAACATTCAGTACTTC. The encoded protein is CASSPNRENIQYF.

The V gene is TRBV18, the J gene TRBJ1-6; weak D call: TRBD1 (6 bases). The CDR3 runs 15 residues. V lost 3 bases and J 5 bases, leaving 11 bases between the germline ends. CDR1 and CDR2 from the germline V gene are KGHSH and LQKENI. Written as DNA, the CDR3 is TGTGCCAGCTCACCTCCGGGACACAATAATTCACCCCTCCACTTT. Translating gives CASSPPGHNNSPLHF.

The chain employs TRBV5-1 and TRBJ2-7, with 8 bases fitting TRBD2. With V trimmed by 0 bases and J by 0 bases, 8 bases remained unmatched. This CDR3 is built from 17 residues. CDR1 and CDR2 (germline): SGHRS, YFSETQ. The DNA for the CDR3 is TGCGCCAGCAGCTTGGGCGGCCTAGCGGGTCTCTCCTACGAGCAGTACTTC. This codes for CASSLGGLAGLSYEQYF. Complete variable domain (other parts from reference TRBV5-1 and TRBJ2-7): KAGVTQTPRYLIKTRGQQVTLSCSPISGHRSVSWYQQTPGQGLQFLFEYFSETQRNKGNFPGRFSGRQFSNSRSEMNVSTLELGDSALYLCASSLGGLAGLSYEQYFGPGTRLTVT.

This chain uses TRBV29-1 with TRBJ1-2; perhaps TRBD1 as D (5 bases). This CDR3 region has 12 residues. CDR1 is SQVTM, CDR2 ANQGSEA, per germline. Trimming removed 2 bases at V and 4 bases at J, with 8 bases between. As DNA, the CDR3 is TGCAGCGTTGAACAGGGATTCTATGGCTACACCTTC. Its translation is CSVEQGFYGYTF.

This rearrangement joins TRBV5-6 to TRBJ2-3, with 10 bases matching TRBD2. Germline CDR1 is SGHDT and CDR2 is YYEEEE. The CDR3 contains 16 residues. V shed 6 bases and J 6 bases; nucleotides not matched to a gene: 13. The CDR3, as DNA: TGTGCCAGCACCCCAATGGTAGCGGGAGGTGGGGATACGCAGTATTTT. Translating gives CASTPMVAGGGDTQYF.

V is TRBV4-1 and J is TRBJ1-2; D gene uncertain. The ends were cut back, 0 bases at V and 2 bases at J, with 7 bases in the middle. From germline, CDR1 is MGHRA and CDR2 YSYEKL. CDR3 length equals 14 residues. CDR3 sequence: CASSQETYNYGYTF. CDR3 in DNA: TGCGCCAGCAGCCAAGAAACCTACAACTATGGCTACACCTTC.

The rearrangement uses TRBV5-1 and TRBJ2-3; D is perhaps TRBD2 (5 bases). Germline CDR1 and CDR2: SGHRS and YFSETQ. V was cut by 7 bases and J by 4 bases, with 31 bases left in between. The CDR3 is 19 residues long. The CDR3 here is CASGPYKPPFSGSADTQYF. The CDR3, as DNA: TGCGCCAGCGGTCCATACAAACCCCCCTTTTCGGGGTCTGCAGATACGCAGTATTTT.

The chain joins TRBV28 to TRBJ2-7; 11 bases agree with TRBD2. The CDR3 has 13 amino acids. Germline CDR1 is MDHEN and CDR2 is SYDVKM. Trimming cost V 10 bases and J 5 bases; bases outside gene matches: 7. Here the CDR3 DNA reads TGTGCCACCACACTAGCGGGAGAAGACGAGCAGTACTTC. Translated: CATTLAGEDEQYF. The entire variable domain, with the rest obtained from reference TRBV28 and TRBJ2-7, is as follows: DVKVTQSSRYLVKRTGEKVFLECVQDMDHENMFWYRQDPGLGLRLIYFSYDVKMKEKGDIPEGYSVSREKKERFSLILESASTNQTSMYLCATTLAGEDEQYFGPGTRLTVT.

The chain carries TRBV5-4 and TRBJ1-2; possible D gene TRBD1, 6 bases. The CDR3 length is 16 residues. Looked up from germline, CDR1 is SGHNT and CDR2 is YYREEE (reference sequence). V was cut by 3 bases and J by 4 bases, with 19 bases left in between. CDR3 loop: CASSWDIVGGSYGYTF. As DNA, the CDR3 is TGTGCCAGCAGCTGGGACATCGTTGGTGGCAGCTATGGCTACACCTTC.